These 25 T cell receptor beta chains were sequenced from one sample in a study of CD8 T cells in Susac syndrome. Roughly 0.45 to 1 ug RNA was reverse transcribed with random hexamers. TCRdb re-analysed the immunoSEQ multiplex PCR reads in MiXCR, keeping a single row per CDR3 protein. The sample consists of roughly 60,000 distinct CDR3 sequences, roughly nine tenths of them appearing once. Sequencing used CD8+ T cells from PBMCs. Receptor source: a human donor in good health.

This rearrangement joins TRBV6-1 to TRBJ2-2; D not resolved. With 6 bases removed from V and 6 bases from J, the gap between germline ends came to 8 bases. The CDR3 consists of 12 residues. Germline CDR1 and CDR2: MNHNS and SASEGT. Here the CDR3 DNA reads TGTGCCAGCAGATTAGTACCCGGGGAGCTGTTTTTT. Encoded protein: CASRLVPGELFF.

The genes are TRBV5-1 and TRBJ1-4; D gene unclear. Germline loops: CDR1 SGHRS, CDR2 YFSETQ. The V gene lost 0 bases and the J gene lost 6 bases, with 9 bases spanning the gap. The CDR3 runs 14 residues. The CDR3 DNA reads TGCGCCAGCAGCTTGGACGGGAGGCATGAAAAACTGTTTTTT. This translates into CASSLDGRHEKLFF.

The rearrangement uses TRBV19 and TRBJ2-7; weak D call: TRBD2 (7 bases). V lost 3 bases and J lost 5, with 14 bases in between. Germline V gives CDR1 LNHDA, CDR2 SQIVND (reference sequence). CDR3 length equals 14 residues. CDR3 in amino acids: CASSIGGRFNEQYF. DNA of the CDR3: TGTGCCAGTAGTATCGGGGGGCGCTTCAACGAGCAGTACTTC.

The chain uses TRBV28 and TRBJ1-2; D is undetermined. V gave up 6 bases and J gave up 0 bases, with 17 bases separating them. This CDR3 is 16 amino acids long. CDR1 and CDR2 (germline): MDHEN, SYDVKM. Written as DNA, the CDR3 is TGTGCCAGCAGCCCCAGAGATCGACCGGCTAACTATGGCTACACCTTC. Its protein is CASSPRDRPANYGYTF.

The J gene is TRBJ2-2, the V gene TRBV12-3 or TRBV12-4, with 10 bases aligning to TRBD1. Unmatched junction bases numbered 3, after V lost 5 bases and J lost 6 bases. The CDR3 runs to 14 residues. This chain's CDR3 is CASSGTGEAGELFF. CDR3 in DNA: TGTGCCAGCAGTGGGACAGGGGAGGCCGGGGAGCTGTTTTTT.

The chain uses TRBV6-5 and TRBJ1-2, with 7 bases identical to TRBD1. In germline, CDR1 is MNHEY, CDR2 SVGAGI. The CDR3 contains 13 residues. V gave up 10 bases and J gave up 3 bases; unmatched junction bases: 8. CDR3 in DNA: TGTGCCACCAGACCCGGGACAGACTATGGCTACACCTTC. It codes for CATRPGTDYGYTF.

The chain couples TRBV11-2 to TRBJ1-2; TRBD1 might be the D (6 bases). V dropped 5 bases and J dropped 2 bases, with 15 bases sitting between them. This CDR3 has 15 amino acids. Germline CDR1 reads SGHAT; CDR2 reads FQNNGV. The DNA of the CDR3 is TGTGCCAGCAGCCCTCGGACAGCGTACAACTATGGCTACACCTTC. Protein product: CASSPRTAYNYGYTF.

The rearrangement links TRBV4-1 to TRBJ2-6; a weak D match, TRBD1 (5 bases). Trimming stripped 0 bases from V and 2 bases from J, with 11 bases between. Germline CDR1 MGHRA, CDR2 YSYEKL. CDR3 size: 17 residues. CDR3: CASSQDRMGPGANVLTF. The CDR3 nucleotides are TGCGCCAGCAGCCAAGATAGGATGGGGCCTGGGGCCAACGTCCTGACTTTC.

The rearrangement uses TRBV6-1 and TRBJ2-7; maybe TRBD1 (5 bases). Per the germline V gene, CDR1 is MNHNS and CDR2 is SASEGT. Trimming pared 2 bases from V and 3 bases from J, leaving 14 bases between. The CDR3 sequence is 15 residues long. The CDR3 sequence is CASSEMVRQSYEQYF. The CDR3 DNA sequence: TGTGCCAGCAGTGAAATGGTGAGACAGAGCTACGAGCAGTACTTC.

This clonotype occurred a few times. The V call is TRBV5-6, the J call TRBJ2-7; the D is unclear. The CDR3 spans 13 residues. The V and J ends lost 0 bases and 1 base respectively, with 5 bases between them. Germline-derived CDR1 and CDR2 are SGHDT and YYEEEE. CDR3 residues: CASSLVESYEQYF. The CDR3 DNA follows: TGTGCCAGCAGCTTGGTGGAGTCCTACGAGCAGTACTTC.

The chain recombines TRBV5-1 with TRBJ1-2; 8 nucleotides align to TRBD1. Per germline, CDR1 SGHRS and CDR2 YFSETQ. The V segment lost 0 bases and the J segment 6 bases; nucleotides outside the gene matches: 4. The CDR3 spans 14 residues. The CDR3 sequence: CASSLGQGRDGYTF. The CDR3 bases are TGCGCCAGCAGCTTGGGACAGGGGCGAGATGGCTACACCTTC.

The rearrangement joins TRBV12-3 or TRBV12-4 to TRBJ2-3; 7 bases line up with TRBD1. The CDR3 is 15 residues long. Trimming removed 5 bases from V and 1 base from J; junction bases left unmatched: 6. CDR3 amino acids: CASSRTGVRTDTQYF. CDR3 sequence (DNA): TGTGCCAGCAGTCGTACAGGGGTACGCACAGATACGCAGTATTTT.

The chain is built from TRBV4-1 and TRBJ1-6; D is possibly TRBD1 (5 bases). Germline-derived CDR1 and CDR2 are MGHRA and YSYEKL. V was pared by 5 bases and J by 9 bases, with 14 bases between. The CDR3 length is 14 residues. CDR3 in amino acids: CASSGAGGGSPLHF. The CDR3 DNA is TGCGCCAGCAGCGGGGCCGGGGGTGGTTCACCCCTCCACTTT.

The genes are TRBV7-9 and TRBJ1-1; D unclear. Looked up from germline, CDR1 is SEHNR and CDR2 is FQNEAQ (reference sequence). The CDR3 totals 18 residues. Trimming stripped 2 bases from V and 4 bases from J, with 23 bases between. The CDR3 reads CASSLSSWVGESLTEAFF. The CDR3 DNA follows: TGTGCCAGCAGCTTATCTTCCTGGGTAGGCGAGTCGCTCACTGAAGCTTTCTTT.

The rearrangement uses TRBV3-1 and TRBJ2-7; no reliable D call. From germline, CDR1 is LGHDT and CDR2 YNNKEL (reference sequence). The CDR3 loop spans 14 amino acids. The ends were cut back, 1 base at V and 1 base at J, with 8 bases in the middle. Here the CDR3 reads CASSQVIGSYEQYF. CDR3 sequence (DNA): TGTGCCAGCAGCCAAGTCATTGGGTCCTACGAGCAGTACTTC.

The chain is built from TRBV30 and TRBJ1-5; D perhaps matches TRBD1 (5 bases). The ends were cut back, 5 bases at V and 3 bases at J, with 14 bases in the middle. Germline-derived CDR1 and CDR2 are GTSNPN and SVGIG (reference sequence). This CDR3 contains 14 residues. Written as DNA, the CDR3 is TGTGCCTGGTCCCTCCGGGGGAACAATCAGCCCCAGCATTTT. Protein: CAWSLRGNNQPQHF.

V is TRBV19 and J is TRBJ2-7; 11 nucleotides agree with TRBD1. The germline V gene encodes CDR1 LNHDA and CDR2 SQIVND (reference sequence). The CDR3 runs to 14 residues. After removal of 3 bases from V and 3 bases from J, the junction contained 1 base not matched to a gene. CDR3 sequence: CASSIGTGGYEQYF. CDR3 bases: TGTGCCAGTAGTATCGGGACAGGGGGCTACGAGCAGTACTTC. Variable domain in full (rest from reference TRBV19 and TRBJ2-7): DGGITQSPKYLFRKEGQNVTLSCEQNLNHDAMYWYRQDPGQGLRLIYYSQIVNDFQKGDIAEGYSVSREKKESFPLTVTSAQKNPTAFYLCASSIGTGGYEQYFGPGTRLTVT.

The rearrangement uses TRBV7-9 and TRBJ2-7; 10 nucleotides align to TRBD2. V was clipped by 5 bases and J by 5 bases; unmatched bases: 9. CDR1 SEHNR and CDR2 FQNEAQ come from the germline V gene (reference sequence). The CDR3 extends over 15 amino acids. The CDR3 region has the DNA TGTGCCAGCAGCCGCTCAGCGGGGGGGCCTGACGAGCAGTACTTC. Protein product: CASSRSAGGPDEQYF.

The chain has TRBV11-2 and TRBJ2-5, with D hard to call. The germline CDR1 and CDR2 sequences are SGHAT and FQNNGV. The CDR3 is 13 amino acids. V dropped 5 bases and J dropped 6 bases, with 13 bases sitting between them. The DNA for the CDR3 is TGTGCCAGCAGCCTACAGCCTTTAAAGACCCAGTACTTC. Encoded protein: CASSLQPLKTQYF.

The chain couples TRBV7-6 to TRBJ2-1; 7 bases agree with TRBD2. The CDR3 covers 16 residues. Looked up from germline, CDR1 is SGHVS and CDR2 is FNYEAQ. V lost 4 bases to trimming and J lost 5 bases; unmatched junction nucleotides: 11. CDR3 region: CASSSSSHAGDNEQFF. CDR3 nucleotide sequence: TGTGCCAGCAGCTCTTCTAGCCACGCGGGGGACAATGAGCAGTTCTTC.

This chain connects TRBV19 to TRBJ2-2, with TRBD1 as a possible D gene (6 bases). Looked up from germline, CDR1 is LNHDA and CDR2 is SQIVND (reference sequence). V was cut by 6 bases and J by 5 bases, with 13 bases left in between. CDR3 size: 14 residues. Here the CDR3 reads CASRPTTGTGELFF. DNA of the CDR3: TGTGCCAGTAGGCCGACCACAGGGACCGGGGAGCTGTTTTTT.

The CDR3 spells CASSNRKMNTEAFF. CDR3 coding DNA: TGTGCCAGCAGTAACAGGAAAATGAACACTGAAGCTTTCTTT. The rearrangement links TRBV12-3 or TRBV12-4 to TRBJ1-1; weak D call: TRBD1 (5 bases). This CDR3 is built from 14 residues. Trimming cost V 5 bases and J 0 bases, with 10 bases left between them.

The table lists this clonotype with a count of one. Here the CDR3 omits its conserved ending phenylalanine or tryptophan, so a read error is the likely source. This rearrangement joins TRBV4-3 to TRBJ2-7; D call uncertain. The CDR3 is made up of 14 amino acids. Germline loops: CDR1 LGHNA, CDR2 YSLEER. The V and J ends lost 0 bases and 2 bases respectively, with 8 bases between them. The CDR3 DNA sequence: TGCGCCAGCAGCCAAGACAGACTTGCCTACGAGCAGTACTTG. Encoded protein: CASSQDRLAYEQYL.

This clonotype was detected only once. The rearrangement joins TRBV28 to TRBJ2-3; D may be TRBD2 (6 bases). This CDR3 comprises 16 residues. Trimming pared 6 bases from V and 4 bases from J, leaving 20 bases between. Germline-derived CDR1 and CDR2 are MDHEN and SYDVKM. The CDR3 bases are TGTGCCAGCAGCCAGGGACTTCCTGTGAGGGCAGATACGCAGTATTTT. Translated, it gives CASSQGLPVRADTQYF.

The chain combines TRBV15 with TRBJ2-7; D is ambiguous. The CDR3 totals 13 residues. V was trimmed by 4 bases and J by 1 base, leaving 8 bases between them. Germline CDR1 reads LNHNV; CDR2 reads YYDKDF (reference sequence). CDR3 DNA: TGTGCCACCAGCACGGGTTTATCCTACGAGCAGTACTTC. It specifies CATSTGLSYEQYF.